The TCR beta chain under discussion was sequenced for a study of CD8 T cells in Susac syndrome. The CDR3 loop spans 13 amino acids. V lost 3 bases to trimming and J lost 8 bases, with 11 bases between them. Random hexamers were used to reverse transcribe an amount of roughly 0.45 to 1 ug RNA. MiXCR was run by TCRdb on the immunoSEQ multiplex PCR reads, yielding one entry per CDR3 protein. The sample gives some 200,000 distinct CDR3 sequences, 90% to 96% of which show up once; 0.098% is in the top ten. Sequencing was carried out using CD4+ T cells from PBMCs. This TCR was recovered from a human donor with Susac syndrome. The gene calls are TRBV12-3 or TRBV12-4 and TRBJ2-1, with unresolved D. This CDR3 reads CASSFIRSYEQFF. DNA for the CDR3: TGTGCCAGCAGTTTTATCCGATCTTATGAGCAGTTCTTC.